These 32 T cell receptor beta chains were sequenced from one sample in a study of blood T cell repertoires in COVID-19. TCRdb's table, derived via immunoSEQ multiplex PCR, lists solely in-frame clones and lacks some. In the table there are over 45,000 clones, roughly 80% of which are singletons. The source material was peripheral blood. These receptors all come from a man in his forties or fifties with acute or convalescent COVID-19.

The chain links TRBV6-4 to TRBJ2-3; the D gene is possibly TRBD2 (7 bases). Trimming stripped 0 bases from V and 2 bases from J, with 12 bases between. There are 16 residues in the CDR3. Germline V CDR1 and CDR2: MRHNA, SNTAGT. The CDR3 sequence: CASSDSRGAHTDTQYF. In nucleotides, the CDR3 is TGTGCCAGCAGTGACTCACGGGGGGCTCACACAGATACGCAGTATTTT.

V gene TRBV15 combines with J gene TRBJ2-1; the D is unclear. Germline CDR1 reads LNHNV; CDR2 reads YYDKDF (reference sequence). CDR3 length equals 12 residues. V shed 0 bases and J shed 12 bases, with 9 bases lying between them. This CDR3 is CATSRDAYGQFF. The CDR3 DNA sequence: TGTGCCACCAGCAGAGATGCGTATGGGCAGTTCTTC.

CDR3 bases: TGTGCCAGCAGCCAAGGACGGGGATTCTCCTACGAGCAGTACTTC. Protein: CASSQGRGFSYEQYF. This chain joins TRBV3-1 (or the pseudogene TRBV3-2) and TRBJ2-7, with a tentative D call TRBD2 (5 bases). CDR3 length: 15 amino acids. Germline V gives CDR1 LGHDT, CDR2 YNNKEL (reference sequence). Deletions cut 1 base from V and 0 bases from J, with 10 bases between.

The chain employs TRBV30 and TRBJ2-4, with D tentatively TRBD2 (6 bases). Between the trimmed V and J ends, which lost 8 bases and 1 base, there was a span of 9 bases. Germline CDR1 is GTSNPN and CDR2 is SVGIG (reference sequence). There are 12 residues in the CDR3. CDR3 sequence reads: CARGEAKNIQYF. The CDR3, as DNA: TGTGCCCGCGGGGAGGCCAAAAACATTCAGTACTTC.

This clone was detected once. The rearrangement uses TRBV6-2 or TRBV6-3 and TRBJ1-5, with a possible D match to TRBD1 (5 bases). This CDR3 contains 13 residues. V lost 4 bases, J lost 11 bases, and 15 bases lay in between. CDR1 and CDR2 from the germline V gene are MNHEY and SVGEGT. The CDR3 is CASSSDGGRTQHF. The CDR3 bases are TGTGCCAGCAGTTCGGATGGGGGGAGGACCCAGCATTTT.

The gene calls are TRBV7-3 and TRBJ2-5; D might be TRBD2 (6 bases). The CDR3 extends over 13 amino acids. Trimming took off 5 bases at V and 5 bases at J, with 12 bases between the two ends. Germline loops: CDR1 SGHTA, CDR2 FQGTGA. CDR3 amino acids: CASSRGGGETQYF. CDR3 nucleotide sequence: TGTGCCAGCAGCCGGGGAGGAGGGGAGACCCAGTACTTC.

This clone was counted between two and nine times. The CDR3 nucleotides read TGTGCCAGCAGTGACGGGCAGGAGAACACCGGGGAGCTGTTTTTT. The encoded protein is CASSDGQENTGELFF. V usage is TRBV6-4 and J usage is TRBJ2-2; D gene ambiguous. The CDR3 contains 15 residues. Germline CDR1 reads MRHNA; CDR2 reads SNTAGT. The V end lost 2 bases, the J end lost 1 base, and 8 bases lay between the germline ends.

V and J are TRBV6-2 or TRBV6-3 and TRBJ1-1; D uncertain. CDR1 is MNHEY and CDR2 is SVGEGT in the germline V gene. CDR3 length equals 13 residues. V lost 4 bases and J 11 bases, leaving 17 bases between the germline ends. This CDR3 reads CASSSTGLRRAFF. The CDR3 nucleotides read TGTGCCAGCAGTTCGACGGGTCTGAGGCGGGCTTTCTTT.

V and J are TRBV10-2 and TRBJ2-7; possible D gene TRBD1, 5 bases. The CDR3 has 12 residues. CDR1 and CDR2 (germline): WSHSY, SAAADI. Between the trimmed V and J ends, which lost 4 bases and 7 bases, there was a span of 11 bases. The CDR3 loop is CASSARVTEQYF. The CDR3 nucleotides read TGCGCCAGCAGTGCCAGGGTGACGGAGCAGTACTTC.

This chain connects TRBV3-1 (or the pseudogene TRBV3-2) to TRBJ1-3, with D perhaps TRBD1 (6 bases). This CDR3 contains 14 residues. V was shortened by 4 bases and J by 3 bases, with 10 bases between the two germline ends. In germline, CDR1 is LGHDT, CDR2 YNNKEL (reference sequence). This CDR3 reads CASSPRTVGNTIYF. In DNA, the CDR3 is TGTGCCAGCAGCCCCCGGACAGTTGGAAACACCATATATTTT.

This chain connects TRBV7-2 to TRBJ2-2; weak D call: TRBD1 (6 bases). V lost 5 bases to trimming and J lost 6 bases, with 10 bases between them. This CDR3 is built from 13 residues. Germline CDR1 SGHTA, CDR2 FQGNSA. Here the CDR3 reads CASSLQGAGELFF. In DNA, the CDR3 is TGTGCCAGCAGCCTACAGGGCGCCGGGGAGCTGTTTTTT.

The chain employs TRBV28 and TRBJ1-2, with unresolved D. Germline V gives CDR1 MDHEN, CDR2 SYDVKM. The CDR3 loop spans 15 amino acids. Between the trimmed V and J ends, which lost 4 bases and 4 bases, there was a span of 16 bases. Written as DNA, the CDR3 is TGTGCCAGCAGTTCTCAGGCTAAACCCCCCTATGGCTACACCTTC. It encodes CASSSQAKPPYGYTF.

This chain joins TRBV6-5 and TRBJ2-7; D remains unclear. The CDR3 length is 15 residues. CDR1 is MNHEY and CDR2 is SVGAGI in the germline V gene. V lost 2 bases to trimming and J lost 0 bases, with 11 bases between them. CDR3 amino acids: CASSYAPDNSYEQYF. DNA of the CDR3: TGTGCCAGCAGTTACGCTCCAGACAACTCCTACGAGCAGTACTTC.

The table lists this clone with a count of one. The V gene is TRBV5-8, the J gene TRBJ1-1; D is possibly TRBD1 (6 bases). This CDR3 is 15 amino acids long. Trimming took 4 bases from V and 3 from J, leaving 16 bases between them. Germline assignment: CDR1 SGHTS and CDR2 YDEGEE. The CDR3 nucleotides read TGTGCCAGCAGCCAAGGGGGGGGATGGGACACTGAAGCTTTCTTT. This gives the protein CASSQGGGWDTEAFF. The complete variable domain, with remaining parts taken from reference TRBV5-8 and TRBJ1-1, reads EAGVTQSPTHLIKTRGQQATLRCSPISGHTSVYWYQQALGLGLQFLLWYDEGEERNRGNFPPRFSGRQFPNYSSELNVNALELEDSALYLCASSQGGGWDTEAFFGQGTRLTVV.

The chain has TRBV30 and TRBJ1-3, with a weak D call TRBD1 (5 bases). V lost 3 bases and J lost 1, with 7 bases in between. This CDR3 spans 13 amino acids. The germline V gene encodes CDR1 GTSNPN and CDR2 SVGIG (reference sequence). CDR3 sequence: CAWRGLSGNTIYF. The CDR3 coding sequence is TGTGCCTGGAGGGGACTTTCTGGAAACACCATATATTTT.

The chain joins TRBV25-1 to TRBJ2-2, with 7 bases lining up with TRBD1. CDR1 and CDR2 from the germline V gene are MGHDK and SYGVNS. There are 15 residues in the CDR3. J was trimmed by 7 bases and V by 4 bases; bases with no gene match: 9. CDR3 in DNA: TGTGCCAGCAGTGGGTCCACAGGGGTCGGCGGGGAGCTGTTTTTT. Translated: CASSGSTGVGGELFF.

V gene TRBV19 combines with J gene TRBJ1-1; no firm D call. The CDR3 has 15 residues. CDR1 and CDR2 from the germline V gene are LNHDA and SQIVND (reference sequence). The V end was cut by 3 bases, the J end by 2 bases, with 13 bases between. The CDR3 DNA reads as TGTGCCAGTAGTATCCGTCGGCAGGCTAACACTGAAGCTTTCTTT. Amino acids: CASSIRRQANTEAFF.

The rearrangement uses TRBV4-1 and TRBJ2-2; TRBD2 matches 7 bases. The germline gives CDR1 MGHRA, CDR2 YSYEKL. Unmatched junction bases numbered 13, after V lost 2 bases and J lost 4 bases. The CDR3 sequence is 18 residues long. The CDR3 bases are TGCGCCAGCAGCCAAAAGGGACTACCCGCTAAGGGCACCGGGGAGCTGTTTTTT. Translated: CASSQKGLPAKGTGELFF.

V and J are TRBV19 and TRBJ2-7; the D is unclear. Germline V CDR1 and CDR2: LNHDA, SQIVND (reference sequence). The CDR3 is made up of 16 amino acids. Trimming took 1 base from V and 4 from J, leaving 17 bases between them. CDR3 sequence (DNA): TGTGCCAGTAGTATAGCCCTCCAGGCCAACCGGTACGAGCAGTACTTC. It translates to CASSIALQANRYEQYF.

The J gene is TRBJ1-2, the V gene TRBV25-1; 9 nucleotides match TRBD1. CDR3 size: 14 residues. V gave up 3 bases and J gave up 5 bases; unmatched junction bases: 4. Germline assignment: CDR1 MGHDK and CDR2 SYGVNS. The CDR3 DNA reads as TGTGCCAGCAGTGATACAGGGGGCGCTTATGGCTACACCTTC. This sequence encodes CASSDTGGAYGYTF.

This clone was observed once. This chain connects TRBV4-3 to TRBJ1-1, with 10 nucleotides matching TRBD1. Germline V CDR1 and CDR2: LGHNA, YSLEER. Trimming took 0 bases from V and 6 from J; bases not matched to a gene: 13. This CDR3 has 18 residues. Here the CDR3 reads CASSQDLGTGDYIPEAFF. DNA for the CDR3: TGCGCCAGCAGCCAAGATCTCGGGACAGGGGATTATATACCTGAAGCTTTCTTT.

The CDR3 loop reads CASSGGTVEQYF. CDR3 sequence (DNA): TGTGCCAGCAGCGGCGGGACGGTCGAGCAGTACTTC. J is TRBJ2-7 and V is TRBV9; D is possibly TRBD2 (6 bases). The V gene lost 3 bases and the J gene lost 6 bases, with 10 bases spanning the gap. The length of the CDR3 is 12 residues. Looked up from germline, CDR1 is SGDLS and CDR2 is YYNGEE.

In DNA form, the CDR3 reads TGTGCCAGCAGCGAAAGGAGACTAGCGATGATAACAAACACCGGGGAGCTGTTTTTT. Protein product: CASSERRLAMITNTGELFF. V gene TRBV11-2 combines with J gene TRBJ2-2, with TRBD2 identical over 8 bases. CDR1 is SGHAT and CDR2 is FQNNGV in the germline V gene. The J segment lost 2 bases and the V segment lost 5 bases, leaving 16 bases of the junction unmatched. The CDR3 runs 19 residues.

The chain joins TRBV27 to TRBJ1-5, with D possibly matching TRBD1 (5 bases). The CDR3 contains 15 residues. V was pared by 10 bases and J by 3 bases, with 19 bases between. Germline V gene lookup returns CDR1 MNHEY and CDR2 SMNVEV (reference sequence). CDR3 region: CATRKEGFVNQPQHF. In nucleotides, the CDR3 is TGTGCCACCCGAAAGGAGGGGTTTGTCAATCAGCCCCAGCATTTT.

The J gene is TRBJ1-1, the V gene TRBV19, with D possibly matching TRBD1 (6 bases). V dropped 8 bases and J dropped 1 base, with 11 bases sitting between them. Germline V gene lookup returns CDR1 LNHDA and CDR2 SQIVND (reference sequence). CDR3 length equals 13 residues. CDR3 in DNA: TGTGCCAGTCAGACAGGCTCGAACACTGAAGCTTTCTTT. This codes for CASQTGSNTEAFF.

The V call is TRBV5-1, the J call TRBJ2-7; D may be TRBD1 (6 bases). CDR1 is SGHRS, CDR2 YFSETQ, per germline. CDR3 length: 14 residues. Between the trimmed V and J ends, which lost 5 bases and 5 bases, there was a span of 17 bases. DNA of the CDR3: TGCGCCAGCAGAGGACAGCATAGCAACCACGAGCAGTACTTC. It translates to CASRGQHSNHEQYF. Supplemented by reference TRBV5-1 and TRBJ2-7, the full variable domain reads KAGVTQTPRYLIKTRGQQVTLSCSPISGHRSVSWYQQTPGQGLQFLFEYFSETQRNKGNFPGRFSGRQFSNSRSEMNVSTLELGDSALYLCASRGQHSNHEQYFGPGTRLTVT.

V and J are TRBV2 and TRBJ1-3; D is undetermined. The CDR3 is 15 residues long. Germline V gene data show CDR1 as SNHLY and CDR2 as FYNNEI. Trimming stripped 4 bases from V and 1 base from J, with 11 bases between. CDR3 residues: CASSAQVLSGNTIYF. The CDR3 DNA reads as TGTGCCAGCAGTGCTCAGGTCCTATCTGGAAACACCATATATTTT. The full variable domain, its missing parts supplied by reference TRBV2 and TRBJ1-3, is EPEVTQTPSHQVTQMGQEVILRCVPISNHLYFYWYRQILGQKVEFLVSFYNNEISEKSEIFDDQFSVERPDGSNFTLKIRSTKLEDSAMYFCASSAQVLSGNTIYFGEGSWLTVV.

This clone was found a few times. This chain links TRBV7-3 with TRBJ2-3; weak D call: TRBD2 (5 bases). Germline V gene sequence: CDR1 SGHTA, CDR2 FQGTGA. Deletions cut 3 bases from V and 6 bases from J, with 13 bases between. The CDR3 contains 14 residues. CDR3 region: CASSLNPAVDTQYF. For the CDR3, the DNA is TGTGCCAGCAGCTTGAACCCAGCGGTTGATACGCAGTATTTT. The full variable domain, rest sourced from reference TRBV7-3 and TRBJ2-3, is GAGVSQTPSNKVTEKGKYVELRCDPISGHTALYWYRQSLGQGPEFLIYFQGTGAADDSGLPNDRFFAVRPEGSVSTLKIQRTERGDSAVYLCASSLNPAVDTQYFGPGTRLTVL.

J is TRBJ1-1 and V is TRBV12-3 or TRBV12-4; weak D call: TRBD1 (5 bases). The length of the CDR3 is 13 residues. V was clipped by 4 bases and J by 4 bases, with 10 bases between them. The CDR3 bases are TGTGCCAGCAGTTCCCTGACAGTCACTGAAGCTTTCTTT. Amino acids: CASSSLTVTEAFF.

The chain uses TRBV10-2 and TRBJ1-1; TRBD1 agrees at 8 bases. The CDR3 sequence is 13 residues long. J was trimmed by 3 bases and V by 6 bases; bases with no gene match: 3. CDR1 is WSHSY, CDR2 SAAADI, per germline. The CDR3 DNA reads TGCGCCAGCAGGGACAGGGAATACACTGAAGCTTTCTTT. Protein sequence: CASRDREYTEAFF.

This chain links TRBV7-2 with TRBJ2-2, with D tentatively TRBD2 (7 bases). This CDR3 has 13 residues. Germline V gene sequence: CDR1 SGHTA, CDR2 FQGNSA. V gave up 5 bases and J gave up 6 bases, with 10 bases separating them. CDR3 nucleotides: TGTGCCAGCAGCCCCGGGGGGCCCGGGGAGCTGTTTTTT. Protein: CASSPGGPGELFF.

The chain links TRBV6-5 to TRBJ1-1; D may be TRBD1 (6 bases). Trimming stripped 5 bases from V and 0 bases from J, with 10 bases between. There are 14 residues in the CDR3. The germline gives CDR1 MNHEY, CDR2 SVGAGI. The CDR3, as DNA: TGTGCCAGCAGTACACAGGGTATGAACACTGAAGCTTTCTTT. This gives the protein CASSTQGMNTEAFF.